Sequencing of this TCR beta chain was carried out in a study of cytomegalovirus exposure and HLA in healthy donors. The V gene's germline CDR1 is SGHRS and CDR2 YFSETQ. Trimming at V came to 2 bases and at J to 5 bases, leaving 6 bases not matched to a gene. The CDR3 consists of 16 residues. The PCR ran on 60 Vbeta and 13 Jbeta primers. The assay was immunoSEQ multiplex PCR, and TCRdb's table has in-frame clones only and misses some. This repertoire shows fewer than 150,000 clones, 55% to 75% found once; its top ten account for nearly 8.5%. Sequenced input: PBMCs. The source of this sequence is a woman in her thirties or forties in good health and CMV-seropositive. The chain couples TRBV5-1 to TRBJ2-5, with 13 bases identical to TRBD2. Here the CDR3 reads CASSLTGLAGVETQYF. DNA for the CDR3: TGCGCCAGCAGCTTAACCGGACTAGCGGGGGTGGAGACCCAGTACTTC.